A selection of T cell receptor beta chains follows, all from one sample in a study of early T cells in non-severe SARS-CoV-2 infection. TCRdb reanalysed the 5' RACE reads using MiXCR and keeps one entry per CDR3 protein. The data show about 21,000 distinct CDR3 sequences, 4% seen once. Sequenced sample: whole blood. These receptors were taken from an adult who was a healthcare worker with PCR-confirmed SARS-CoV-2 infection or an uninfected control (not recorded which). Each CDR3 is given with its conserved first and last residue. D genes are given only for firm matches. Expanded clones get a size class; other rows say once, few or many, or leave the size out.

J: TRBJ1-1
D: .
size: many
V: TRBV7-9
DNA: TGTGCCAGCAGCATACAGGGATCAGCTGAAGCTTTCTTT
CDR3: CASSIQGSAEAFF

J: TRBJ2-3
D: TRBD1
size: .
V: TRBV4-1
DNA: TGCGCCAGCAGCCCGGGACAGGGGGCTTACCGCACAGATACGCAGTATTTT
CDR3: CASSPGQGAYRTDTQYF

J: TRBJ2-5
D: .
size: many
V: TRBV5-6
DNA: TGTGCCAGCAGTAAGAGGGCGGCTCTGGGGGAGACCCAGTACTTC
CDR3: CASSKRAALGETQYF

J: TRBJ2-5
D: .
size: medium-sized
V: TRBV12-3/TRBV12-4
DNA: TGTGCCAGTGGACAGCTACAAGAGACCCAGTACTTC
CDR3: CASGQLQETQYF

J: TRBJ2-2
D: .
size: medium-sized
V: TRBV20-1
DNA: TGCAGTGCTAGGACCGTTCCCGGGGAGCTGTTTTTT
CDR3: CSARTVPGELFF

J: TRBJ2-1
D: .
size: many
V: TRBV11-3
DNA: TGTGCCAGCAGCTTAGTCTCTAGGGGCAATGAGCAGTTCTTC
CDR3: CASSLVSRGNEQFF

J: TRBJ2-7
D: TRBD1
size: many
V: TRBV29-1
DNA: TGCAGCGCCGAGACAGGGTCGGACGAGCAGTACTTC
CDR3: CSAETGSDEQYF

J: TRBJ1-2
D: .
size: many
V: TRBV6-6
DNA: TGTGCCAGCCGGTTTGTGCAGGCCTATGGCTACACCTTC
CDR3: CASRFVQAYGYTF

J: TRBJ2-5
D: .
size: many
V: TRBV7-2
DNA: TGTGCCAGCAGCTCATTTCCCCGGGGGCGTGTTGGGGAGACCCAGTACTTC
CDR3: CASSSFPRGRVGETQYF

J: TRBJ2-1
D: .
size: .
V: TRBV6-1
DNA: TGTGCCAGCAGATTTCATCCCAATGAGCAGTTCTTC
CDR3: CASRFHPNEQFF

J: TRBJ2-7
D: .
size: many
V: TRBV12-5
DNA: TGTGCTAGTGGGGGCCACGAGCAGTACTTC
CDR3: CASGGHEQYF

J: TRBJ2-3
D: .
size: many
V: TRBV2
DNA: TGTGCCAGCAGTGAAAAAAGTACGCAGTATTTT
CDR3: CASSEKSTQYF

J: TRBJ1-2
D: .
size: many
V: TRBV30
DNA: TGTGCCTGGAGTTTCCCAGGGTCTGGCTACACCTTC
CDR3: CAWSFPGSGYTF

J: TRBJ1-1
D: TRBD1
size: .
V: TRBV6-5
DNA: TGTGCCAGCAGTCTTACGGGACAGCCCAACACTGAAGCTTTCTTT
CDR3: CASSLTGQPNTEAFF

J: TRBJ2-1
D: .
size: few
V: TRBV5-1
DNA: TGCGCCAGCAGCTTGGGGCAGGGAGGTCGGACTGAGCAGTTCTTC
CDR3: CASSLGQGGRTEQFF

J: TRBJ1-1
D: .
size: many
V: TRBV5-1
DNA: TGCGCCAGCAGCTTGTTGTCGGGGGACACTGAAGCTTTCTTT
CDR3: CASSLLSGDTEAFF

J: TRBJ2-3
D: TRBD1
size: many
V: TRBV19
DNA: TGTGCCAGTAGTGGGACAGGGCGGTGGAGCACAGATACGCAGTATTTT
CDR3: CASSGTGRWSTDTQYF

J: TRBJ2-3
D: TRBD2
size: .
V: TRBV20-1
DNA: TGCAGCGCTACCCGGAGGACTAGCGTTGGCCGGAGTACGCAGTATTTT
CDR3: CSATRRTSVGRSTQYF

J: TRBJ2-2
D: TRBD1
size: .
V: TRBV12-3/TRBV12-4
DNA: TGTGCCAGCAGTTTCGCCCAGGGGGACGGGGAGCTGTTTTTT
CDR3: CASSFAQGDGELFF

J: TRBJ2-5
D: .
size: few
V: TRBV29-1
DNA: TGCAGCGTTGAGAAGATGGTTGGCGAGACCCAGTACTTC
CDR3: CSVEKMVGETQYF

J: TRBJ1-1
D: .
size: .
V: TRBV6-5
DNA: TGTGCCAGCAGTTCTCCGGGAATAAACACTGAAGCTTTCTTT
CDR3: CASSSPGINTEAFF

J: TRBJ1-4
D: TRBD1
size: many
V: TRBV12-3/TRBV12-4
DNA: TGTGCCAGCAGTTTCCAGGGGACAGAGTGGATGCCAACTAATGAAAAACTGTTTTTT
CDR3: CASSFQGTEWMPTNEKLFF

J: TRBJ1-5
D: TRBD1
size: many
V: TRBV28
DNA: TGTGCCAGCAGCCCAGCAGGGGGCTGGGGCAATCAGCCCCAGCATTTT
CDR3: CASSPAGGWGNQPQHF

J: TRBJ1-6
D: .
size: many
V: TRBV7-6
DNA: TGTGCCAGCAGCTCTGCGACAGGCTTCGGTTCACCCCTCCACTTT
CDR3: CASSSATGFGSPLHF

J: TRBJ1-1
D: .
size: medium-sized
V: TRBV6-5
DNA: TGTGCCAGCAGGCCTCTCACAGGGACGAACACTGAAGCTTTCTTT
CDR3: CASRPLTGTNTEAFF

J: TRBJ1-1
D: .
size: many
V: TRBV5-1
DNA: TGCGCCAGCAGCCCCGACAGGTGGGGGACCACTGAAGCTTTCTTT
CDR3: CASSPDRWGTTEAFF

J: TRBJ2-1
D: TRBD1
size: many
V: TRBV30
DNA: TGTGCCTGGAGTGTACCCTTATGGAAACAGGGGGATGAGCAGTTCTTC
CDR3: CAWSVPLWKQGDEQFF

J: TRBJ2-6
D: TRBD2
size: many
V: TRBV20-1
DNA: TGCAGTGCTAGAGAGATTAGCGGGGGGGCGGAGGCCAACGTCCTGACTTTC
CDR3: CSAREISGGAEANVLTF

J: TRBJ2-3
D: TRBD2
size: many
V: TRBV7-2
DNA: TGTGCCAGCTACCCTAGCGGGGGGCCGTCGTATACGCAGTATTTT
CDR3: CASYPSGGPSYTQYF

J: TRBJ2-7
D: .
size: many
V: TRBV6-5
DNA: TGTGCCAGCAAGTTGTCCCAGTCAACCGAGCAGTACTTC
CDR3: CASKLSQSTEQYF

J: TRBJ1-5
D: .
size: many
V: TRBV20-1
DNA: TGCAGTGCTAGAGTGGCCGAAGATAGCAATCAGCCCCAGCATTTT
CDR3: CSARVAEDSNQPQHF

J: TRBJ1-5
D: .
size: medium-sized
V: TRBV9
DNA: TGTGCCAGCAGCCCGACTGGTAGCAATCAGCCCCAGCATTTT
CDR3: CASSPTGSNQPQHF

J: TRBJ2-3
D: .
size: many
V: TRBV2
DNA: TGTGCCAACAAGGGTGCGGGACTTAACGACGGAAATACGCAGTATTTT
CDR3: CANKGAGLNDGNTQYF

J: TRBJ2-5
D: .
size: many
V: TRBV15
DNA: TGTGCCACCAATCAGGGGACCCAAGAGACCCAGTACTTC
CDR3: CATNQGTQETQYF

J: TRBJ2-1
D: .
size: many
V: TRBV20-1
DNA: TGCAGTGTCAGAGGAGGGGGCAGGGAGCAGTTCTTC
CDR3: CSVRGGGREQFF

J: TRBJ2-1
D: TRBD1
size: .
V: TRBV7-2
DNA: TGTGCCAGCAGCTTCCGACAGGGGACCTACAATGAGCAGTTCTTC
CDR3: CASSFRQGTYNEQFF

J: TRBJ2-5
D: TRBD1
size: few
V: TRBV7-8
DNA: TGTGCCAGCAGACGCGCAGGGCAGGGGGTTACCCAGTACTTC
CDR3: CASRRAGQGVTQYF

J: TRBJ2-1
D: .
size: few
V: TRBV21-1
DNA: TGTGCCAGCAGCAATAGAGGGGACACCTACAATGAGCAGTTCTTC
CDR3: CASSNRGDTYNEQFF

J: TRBJ1-5
D: .
size: many
V: TRBV11-2
DNA: TGTGCCAGCAGCTTACAGGGAAGGAATCAGCCCCAGCATTTT
CDR3: CASSLQGRNQPQHF

J: TRBJ2-7
D: TRBD1
size: many
V: TRBV15
DNA: TGTGCCACCAGCAGAGGGACTCCGGGACAGGGTGGCTACGAGCAGTACTTC
CDR3: CATSRGTPGQGGYEQYF

J: TRBJ2-2
D: .
size: few
V: TRBV4-3
DNA: TGCGCCCCCAGGGGAGATTCGAACACCGGGGAGCTGTTTTTT
CDR3: CAPRGDSNTGELFF

J: TRBJ2-7
D: .
size: many
V: TRBV19
DNA: TGTGCCAGTAGTATAGATGGGCAGGCGGGCGAGCAGTACTTC
CDR3: CASSIDGQAGEQYF

J: TRBJ1-4
D: .
size: many
V: TRBV7-8
DNA: TGTGCCAGCAGCCCCCGCCCTGCAACTAATGAAAAACTGTTTTTT
CDR3: CASSPRPATNEKLFF

J: TRBJ2-1
D: TRBD1
size: medium-sized
V: TRBV12-3/TRBV12-4
DNA: TGTGCCAGCAGAAAGAGGACAGGGAATTCCTACAATGAGCAGTTCTTC
CDR3: CASRKRTGNSYNEQFF

J: TRBJ2-4
D: .
size: few
V: TRBV30
DNA: TGTGCCTGGAGTACGGGCAGTCGATTTCAGTACTTC
CDR3: CAWSTGSRFQYF

J: TRBJ1-1
D: .
size: many
V: TRBV2
DNA: TGTGCCAGCAGTGAAGCGCTCGGAGGGACTGAAGCTTTCTTT
CDR3: CASSEALGGTEAFF

J: TRBJ2-3
D: .
size: many
V: TRBV20-1
DNA: TGCAGTGCAGGGGGCCGCGGGGTCGGATCTAGCACAGATACGCAGTATTTT
CDR3: CSAGGRGVGSSTDTQYF

J: TRBJ2-5
D: TRBD2
size: many
V: TRBV11-2
DNA: TGTGCCAGCAGCTTAGAACTAGCGGGGCAAGAGACCCAGTACTTC
CDR3: CASSLELAGQETQYF

J: TRBJ2-1
D: .
size: few
V: TRBV5-1
DNA: TGCGCCAGCAGCTTGGCCAGCAATGAGCAGTTCTTC
CDR3: CASSLASNEQFF

J: TRBJ1-3
D: TRBD1
size: many
V: TRBV3-1
DNA: TGTGCCAGCAGTTCGACAGGGGGCTCTGGAAACACCATATATTTT
CDR3: CASSSTGGSGNTIYF

J: TRBJ2-5
D: TRBD2
size: many
V: TRBV5-6
DNA: TGTGCCAGCAGCGAAGGACTAGCTATTCCCCAAGAGACCCAGTACTTC
CDR3: CASSEGLAIPQETQYF

J: TRBJ1-1
D: .
size: many
V: TRBV20-1
DNA: TGCAGTGCTAGTAGAGTAAAGAGCACTGAAGCTTTCTTT
CDR3: CSASRVKSTEAFF